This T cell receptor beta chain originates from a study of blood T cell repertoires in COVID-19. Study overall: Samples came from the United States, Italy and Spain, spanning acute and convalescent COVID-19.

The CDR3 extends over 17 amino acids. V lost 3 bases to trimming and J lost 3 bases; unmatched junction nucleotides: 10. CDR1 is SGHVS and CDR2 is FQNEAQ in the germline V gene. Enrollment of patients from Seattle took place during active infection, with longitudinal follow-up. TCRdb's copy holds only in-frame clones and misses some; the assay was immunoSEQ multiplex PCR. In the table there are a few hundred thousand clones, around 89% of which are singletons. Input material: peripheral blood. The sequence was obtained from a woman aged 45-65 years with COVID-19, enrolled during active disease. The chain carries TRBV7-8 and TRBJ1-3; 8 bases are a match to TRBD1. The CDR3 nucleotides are TGTGCCAGCAGCTTTGAGGGCAGGGGGCTAAGTGGAAACACCATATATTTT. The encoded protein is CASSFEGRGLSGNTIYF.